The 7 T cell receptor beta chains below come from one sample, sequenced in a study of T cell changes during pregnancy in multiple sclerosis. The assay was immunoSEQ multiplex PCR, and TCRdb's table has in-frame clones only and misses some. The data show under 80,000 clones, roughly 89% seen once. Here the sequenced sample was peripheral blood, taken after pregnancy. These TCRs come from a female donor in good health, enrolled as a control in a pregnancy study.

The chain joins TRBV7-7 to TRBJ1-5; D is possibly TRBD1 (6 bases). V shed 0 bases and J shed 7 bases, with 31 bases lying between them. This CDR3 has 21 amino acids. CDR1 is SSHAT and CDR2 is FNYEAQ in the germline V gene (reference sequence). In DNA, the CDR3 is TGTGCCAGCAGCTTAGCCTCCCCGAGGGGAAGACTGGGGGCGTTATGGCAGCCCCAGCATTTT. This encodes CASSLASPRGRLGALWQPQHF.

This rearrangement joins TRBV28 to TRBJ2-2; D is possibly TRBD1 (6 bases). V lost 6 bases and J 5 bases, leaving 10 bases between the germline ends. Per germline, CDR1 MDHEN and CDR2 SYDVKM. The CDR3 contains 13 residues. The CDR3, as DNA: TGTGCCAGCAGCCTAGGGGGAACCGGGGAGCTGTTTTTT. Protein product: CASSLGGTGELFF. The variable domain in full, with the rest retrieved from reference TRBV28 and TRBJ2-2, is DVKVTQSSRYLVKRTGEKVFLECVQDMDHENMFWYRQDPGLGLRLIYFSYDVKMKEKGDIPEGYSVSREKKERFSLILESASTNQTSMYLCASSLGGTGELFFGEGSRLTVL.

The chain links TRBV7-9 to TRBJ2-4; no firm D call. V was pared by 5 bases and J by 0 bases, with 8 bases between. In germline, CDR1 is SEHNR, CDR2 FQNEAQ (reference sequence). The CDR3 is 14 amino acids. CDR3 DNA: TGTGCCAGCAGCCGTCTGGCAGCCAAAAACATTCAGTACTTC. It encodes CASSRLAAKNIQYF.

The V gene is TRBV6-5, the J gene TRBJ2-1, with D possibly being TRBD2 (5 bases). Germline V gene sequence: CDR1 MNHEY, CDR2 SVGAGI. The CDR3 sequence is 14 residues long. The V end lost 4 bases, the J end lost 8 bases, and 15 bases lay between the germline ends. Here the CDR3 reads CASSSRGGTHEQFF. The CDR3 coding sequence is TGTGCCAGCAGTTCCCGCGGAGGCACCCATGAGCAGTTCTTC.

V is TRBV12-2 and J is TRBJ2-5; the table's TRBD1 call for D was not verified on the DNA. TRBV12-2 is marked as a pseudogene. The CDR3 covers 13 residues. The CDR3 spells CASRLAPQAAPYF. CDR3 nucleotide sequence: TGTGCAAGTCGCTTAGCACCACAGGCCGCCCCGTACTTC.

V gene TRBV4-1 combines with J gene TRBJ1-3; D perhaps matches TRBD1 (6 bases). Per germline, CDR1 MGHRA and CDR2 YSYEKL. CDR3 size: 17 residues. The ends were cut back, 4 bases at V and 0 bases at J, with 16 bases in the middle. Here the CDR3 reads CASSRGGLVFSGNTIYF. The CDR3 nucleotides are TGCGCCAGCAGCCGAGGGGGTTTAGTATTCTCTGGAAACACCATATATTTT.

The gene calls are TRBV5-1 and TRBJ1-1; TRBD1 aligns across 10 bases. There are 14 residues in the CDR3. Looked up from germline, CDR1 is SGHRS and CDR2 is YFSETQ. With V trimmed by 4 bases and J by 5 bases, 5 bases remained unmatched. The CDR3 spells CASSTRTGGTEAFF. In DNA form, the CDR3 reads TGCGCCAGCAGCACCCGGACAGGGGGGACTGAAGCTTTCTTT.